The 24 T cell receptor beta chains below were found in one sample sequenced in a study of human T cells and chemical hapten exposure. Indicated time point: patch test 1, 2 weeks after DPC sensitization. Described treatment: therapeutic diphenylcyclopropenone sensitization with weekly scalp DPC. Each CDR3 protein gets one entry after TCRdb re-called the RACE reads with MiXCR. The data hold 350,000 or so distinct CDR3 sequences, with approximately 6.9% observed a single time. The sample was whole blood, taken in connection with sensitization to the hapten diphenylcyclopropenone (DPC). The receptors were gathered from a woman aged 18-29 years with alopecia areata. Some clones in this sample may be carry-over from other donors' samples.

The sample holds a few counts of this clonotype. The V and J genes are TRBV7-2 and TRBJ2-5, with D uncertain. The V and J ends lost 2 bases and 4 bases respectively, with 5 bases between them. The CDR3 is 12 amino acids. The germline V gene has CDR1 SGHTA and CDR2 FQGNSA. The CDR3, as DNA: TGTGCCAGCAGCTTACAGTTAGAGACCCAGTACTTC. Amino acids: CASSLQLETQYF.

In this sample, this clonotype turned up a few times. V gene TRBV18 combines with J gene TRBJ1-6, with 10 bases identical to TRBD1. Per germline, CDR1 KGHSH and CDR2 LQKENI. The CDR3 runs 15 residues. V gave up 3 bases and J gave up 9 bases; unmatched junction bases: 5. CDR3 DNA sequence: TGTGCCAGCTCACCCTTGGGACAGGGGAGTTCACCCCTCCACTTT. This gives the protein CASSPLGQGSSPLHF.

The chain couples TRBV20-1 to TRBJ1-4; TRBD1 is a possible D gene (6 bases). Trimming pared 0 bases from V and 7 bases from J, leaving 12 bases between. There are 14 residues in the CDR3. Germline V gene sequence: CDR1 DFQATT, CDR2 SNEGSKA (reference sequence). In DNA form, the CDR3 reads TGCAGTGCTAGAGAATGGGGGCTTGGTGAAAAACTGTTTTTT. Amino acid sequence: CSAREWGLGEKLFF.

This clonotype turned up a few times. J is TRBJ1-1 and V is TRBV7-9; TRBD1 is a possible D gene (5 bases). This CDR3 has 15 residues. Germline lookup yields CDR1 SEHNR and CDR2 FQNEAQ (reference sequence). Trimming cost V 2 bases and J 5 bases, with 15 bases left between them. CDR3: CASSLIPQGDTEAFF. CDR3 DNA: TGTGCCAGCAGCTTAATCCCCCAGGGTGATACTGAAGCTTTCTTT.

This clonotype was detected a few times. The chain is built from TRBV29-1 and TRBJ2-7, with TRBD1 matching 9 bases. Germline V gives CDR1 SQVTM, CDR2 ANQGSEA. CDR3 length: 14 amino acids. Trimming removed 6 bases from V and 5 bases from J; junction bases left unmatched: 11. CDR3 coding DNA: TGCAGCGTGTACCGGGACAGGGTCTCTCACGAGCAGTACTTC. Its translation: CSVYRDRVSHEQYF.

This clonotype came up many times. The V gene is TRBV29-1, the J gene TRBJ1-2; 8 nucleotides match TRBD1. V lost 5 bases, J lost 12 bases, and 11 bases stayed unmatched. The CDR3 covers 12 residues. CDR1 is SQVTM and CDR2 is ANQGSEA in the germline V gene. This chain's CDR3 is CSVNGGTGGDTF. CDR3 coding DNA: TGCAGCGTTAACGGAGGGACAGGTGGAGACACCTTC.

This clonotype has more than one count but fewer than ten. The CDR3 nucleotides read TGTGCCAGCCAAAGGGGGTCTAAGAACACTGAAGCTTTCTTT. Translating gives CASQRGSKNTEAFF. The V and J genes are TRBV6-6 and TRBJ1-1; weak D call: TRBD1 (6 bases). V was trimmed by 8 bases and J by 1 base, leaving 14 bases between them. Germline V gene data show CDR1 as MNHNY and CDR2 as SVGAGI (reference sequence). The CDR3 extends over 14 amino acids.

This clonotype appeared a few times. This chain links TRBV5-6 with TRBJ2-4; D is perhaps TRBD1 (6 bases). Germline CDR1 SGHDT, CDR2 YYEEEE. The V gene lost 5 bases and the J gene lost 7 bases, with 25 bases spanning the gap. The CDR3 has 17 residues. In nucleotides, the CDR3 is TGTGCCAGCAGTCCCGGGGTGGCAGGGGTGTCGAAGAACATTCAGTACTTC. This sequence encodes CASSPGVAGVSKNIQYF. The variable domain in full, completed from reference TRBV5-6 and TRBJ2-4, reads DAGVTQSPTHLIKTRGQQVTLRCSPKSGHDTVSWYQQALGQGPQFIFQYYEEEERQRGNFPDRFSGHQFPNYSSELNVNALLLGDSALYLCASSPGVAGVSKNIQYFGAGTRLSVL.

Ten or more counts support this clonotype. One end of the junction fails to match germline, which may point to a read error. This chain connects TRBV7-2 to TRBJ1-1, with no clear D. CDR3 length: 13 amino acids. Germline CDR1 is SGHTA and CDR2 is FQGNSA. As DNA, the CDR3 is TGTGCCAGCAGTTTAGCGGGGAACACTGAAGCTTTCTTT. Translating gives CASSLAGNTEAFF.

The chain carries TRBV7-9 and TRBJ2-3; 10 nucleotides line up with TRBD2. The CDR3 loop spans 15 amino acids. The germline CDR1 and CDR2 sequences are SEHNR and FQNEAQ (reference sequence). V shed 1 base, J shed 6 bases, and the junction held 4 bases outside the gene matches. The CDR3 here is CASSLGTSGLDTQYF. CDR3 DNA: TGTGCCAGCAGCTTAGGGACTAGCGGTTTGGATACGCAGTATTTT.

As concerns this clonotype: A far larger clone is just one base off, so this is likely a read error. CDR3 DNA sequence: TGTGCCAGCAGTTGGAACACTGAAGCTTTCTTT. Translated, it gives CASSWNTEAFF. V is TRBV6-5 and J is TRBJ1-1; D not certain. V gave up 4 bases and J gave up 1 base, with 1 base separating them. Per the germline V gene, CDR1 is MNHEY and CDR2 is SVGAGI. The CDR3 covers 11 residues.

CDR3 DNA: TGTGCCAGCAGCCAAGAAATGGACTTTCTGAATGAGCAGTTCTTC. Encoded protein: CASSQEMDFLNEQFF. This chain uses TRBV4-2 with TRBJ2-1, with D possibly being TRBD2 (5 bases). This CDR3 has 15 residues. Trimming cost V 0 bases and J 7 bases, with 13 bases left between them. The germline CDR1 and CDR2 sequences are LGHNA and YNFKEQ.

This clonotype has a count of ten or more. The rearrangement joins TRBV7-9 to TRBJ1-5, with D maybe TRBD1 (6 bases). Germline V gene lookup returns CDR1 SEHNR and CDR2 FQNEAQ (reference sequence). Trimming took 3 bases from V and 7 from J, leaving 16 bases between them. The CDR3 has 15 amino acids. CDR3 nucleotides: TGTGCCAGCAGCTTCGGCCGAGACAGGTCCCAGCCCCAGCATTTT. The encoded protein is CASSFGRDRSQPQHF.

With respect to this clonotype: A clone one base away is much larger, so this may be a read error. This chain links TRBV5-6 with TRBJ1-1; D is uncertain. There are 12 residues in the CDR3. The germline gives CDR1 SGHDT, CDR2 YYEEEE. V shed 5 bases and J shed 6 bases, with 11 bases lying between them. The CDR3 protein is CASSYASSEAFF. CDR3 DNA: TGTGCCAGCAGTTACGCAAGCTCTGAAGCTTTCTTT.

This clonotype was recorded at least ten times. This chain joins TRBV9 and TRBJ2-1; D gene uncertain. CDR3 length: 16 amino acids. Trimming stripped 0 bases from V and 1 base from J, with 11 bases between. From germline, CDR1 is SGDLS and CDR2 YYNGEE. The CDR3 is CASSVEGFRSYNEQFF. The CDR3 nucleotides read TGTGCCAGCAGCGTAGAGGGCTTCAGGTCCTACAATGAGCAGTTCTTC.

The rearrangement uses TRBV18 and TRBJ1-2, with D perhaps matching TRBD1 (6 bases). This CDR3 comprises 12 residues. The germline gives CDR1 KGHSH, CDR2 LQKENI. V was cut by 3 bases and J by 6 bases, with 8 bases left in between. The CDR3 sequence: CASSPNRDGYTF. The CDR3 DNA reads TGTGCCAGCTCACCCAACAGGGATGGCTACACCTTC.

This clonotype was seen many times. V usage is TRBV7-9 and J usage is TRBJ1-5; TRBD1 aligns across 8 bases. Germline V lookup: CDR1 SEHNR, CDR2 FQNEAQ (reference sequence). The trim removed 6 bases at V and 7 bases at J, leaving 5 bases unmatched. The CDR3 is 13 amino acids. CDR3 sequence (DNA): TGTGCCAGCAGTCGGACAGGGTCACAGCCCCAGCATTTT. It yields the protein CASSRTGSQPQHF. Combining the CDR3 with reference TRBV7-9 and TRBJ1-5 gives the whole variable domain DTGVSQNPRHKITKRGQNVTFRCDPISEHNRLYWYRQTLGQGPEFLTYFQNEAQLEKSRLLSDRFSAERPKGSFSTLEIQRTEQGDSAMYLCASSRTGSQPQHFGDGTRLSIL.

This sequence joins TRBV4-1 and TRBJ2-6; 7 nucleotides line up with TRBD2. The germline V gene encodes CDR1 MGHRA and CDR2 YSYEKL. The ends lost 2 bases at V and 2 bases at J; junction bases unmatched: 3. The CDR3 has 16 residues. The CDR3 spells CASSQKGTTGANVLTF. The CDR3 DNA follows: TGCGCCAGCAGCCAAAAGGGGACTACTGGGGCCAACGTCCTGACTTTC.

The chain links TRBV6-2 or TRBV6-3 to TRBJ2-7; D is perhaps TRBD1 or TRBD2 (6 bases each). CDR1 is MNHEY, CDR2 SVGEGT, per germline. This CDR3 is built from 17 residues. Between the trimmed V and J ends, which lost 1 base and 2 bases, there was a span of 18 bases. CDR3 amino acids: CASSYYPGRGLAYEQYF. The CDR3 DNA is TGTGCCAGCAGTTACTATCCGGGTCGGGGGCTTGCCTACGAGCAGTACTTC.

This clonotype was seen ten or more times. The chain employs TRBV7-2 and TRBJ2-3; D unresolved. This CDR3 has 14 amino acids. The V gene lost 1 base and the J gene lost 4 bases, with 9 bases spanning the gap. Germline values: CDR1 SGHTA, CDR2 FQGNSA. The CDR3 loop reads CASSLGGSPDTQYF. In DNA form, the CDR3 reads TGTGCCAGCAGCTTAGGCGGCTCCCCAGATACGCAGTATTTT.

The CDR3 DNA reads as TGTGCTAGTGGTTTGGTACGAGGACAGGGGGCCGAGGGGACTGAAGCTTTCTTT. Translation gives CASGLVRGQGAEGTEAFF. The gene calls are TRBV12-5 and TRBJ1-1; 11 nucleotides match TRBD1. The CDR3 is 18 amino acids. Germline assignment: CDR1 LGHNT and CDR2 FRNRAP. The V and J ends lost 0 bases and 5 bases, in that order; junction bases with no gene match: 11.

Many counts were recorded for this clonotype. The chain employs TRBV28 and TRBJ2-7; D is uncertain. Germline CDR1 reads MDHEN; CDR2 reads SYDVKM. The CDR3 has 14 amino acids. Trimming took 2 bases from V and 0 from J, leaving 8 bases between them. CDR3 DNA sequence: TGTGCCAGCAGTTTACAGGAGAGCTCCTACGAGCAGTACTTC. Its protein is CASSLQESSYEQYF.

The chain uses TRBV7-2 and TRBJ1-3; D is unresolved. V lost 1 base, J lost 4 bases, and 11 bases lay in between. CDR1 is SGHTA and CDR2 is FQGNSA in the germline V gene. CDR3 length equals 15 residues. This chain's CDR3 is CASSLGGAMGNTIYF. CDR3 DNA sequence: TGTGCCAGCAGCTTAGGAGGTGCCATGGGAAACACCATATATTTT.

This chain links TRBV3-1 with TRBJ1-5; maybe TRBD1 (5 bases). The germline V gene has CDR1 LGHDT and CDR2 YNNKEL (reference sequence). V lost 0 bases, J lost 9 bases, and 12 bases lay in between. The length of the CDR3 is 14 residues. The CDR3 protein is CASSQDRHGGPQHF. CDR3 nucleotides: TGTGCCAGCAGCCAAGATAGACATGGGGGGCCCCAGCATTTT.